The 18 T cell receptor beta chains below all came from one sample that was sequenced in a study of shared clonotypes between healthy human individuals. Method: immunoSEQ multiplex PCR; TCRdb's copy keeps in-frame clones and lacks some. The sample consists of 2.3 million or so clones, more than 80% of them appearing once. Sample: naive CD4+ T cells from PBMCs. The subset was: CD45RA+ positively selected. These receptor sequences come from a man aged 18 to 30 in good health. Some clones in this sample may be carry-over from other donors' samples.

The genes are TRBV7-2 and TRBJ2-3; weak D call: TRBD2 (6 bases). CDR1 SGHTA and CDR2 FQGNSA come from the germline V gene. The CDR3 has 15 amino acids. Trimming removed 2 bases from V and 7 bases from J, with 16 bases in between. CDR3 coding DNA: TGTGCCAGCAGCTTAAATCCCGCGCGGGGACATACGCAGTATTTT. As protein: CASSLNPARGHTQYF. The full variable domain, completed using reference TRBV7-2 and TRBJ2-3, is GAGVSQSPSNKVTEKGKDVELRCDPISGHTALYWYRQSLGQGLEFLIYFQGNSAPDKSGLPSDRFSAERTGGSVSTLTIQRTQQEDSAVYLCASSLNPARGHTQYFGPGTRLTVL.

The DNA of the CDR3 is TGTGCCAGCAGCTTGGGATTAGTTTCCACAGATACGCAGTATTTT. Translation gives CASSLGLVSTDTQYF. The chain has TRBV5-4 and TRBJ2-3, with D unclear. CDR3 size: 15 residues. V was pared by 0 bases and J by 2 bases, with 10 bases between. The V gene's germline CDR1 is SGHNT and CDR2 YYREEE (reference sequence).

DNA for the CDR3: TGCGCCAGCAGCTTGGCCGGACTAGAGACAGATACGCAGTATTTT. It codes for CASSLAGLETDTQYF. The rearrangement links TRBV5-1 to TRBJ2-3; 7 bases align to TRBD2. This CDR3 comprises 15 residues. V shed 0 bases and J 3 bases; nucleotides not matched to a gene: 4. Germline CDR1 is SGHRS and CDR2 is YFSETQ.

This clone has a single count. V gene TRBV7-9 combines with J gene TRBJ2-7, with D tentatively TRBD2 (6 bases). The CDR3 is made up of 16 amino acids. Trimming cost V 4 bases and J 0 bases, with 16 bases left between them. Germline CDR1 and CDR2: SEHNR and FQNEAQ (reference sequence). This CDR3 reads CASSSWGTGLSYEQYF. The CDR3 DNA reads TGTGCCAGCAGCTCTTGGGGGACGGGACTCTCCTACGAGCAGTACTTC.

V gene TRBV10-3 combines with J gene TRBJ2-1; a possible D gene is TRBD2 (6 bases). The V and J ends lost 6 bases and 5 bases respectively, with 11 bases between them. The length of the CDR3 is 13 residues. Germline assignment: CDR1 ENHRY and CDR2 SYGVKD. The CDR3 is CAIRGGADNEQFF. The CDR3 bases are TGTGCCATCAGGGGCGGGGCGGACAATGAGCAGTTCTTC.

V and J are TRBV28 and TRBJ1-4; a weak D match, TRBD1 (6 bases). This CDR3 region has 14 residues. Trimming took off 2 bases at V and 8 bases at J, with 12 bases between the two ends. Per germline, CDR1 MDHEN and CDR2 SYDVKM. CDR3 DNA: TGTGCCAGCAGTTTACGGGGGCTGTGGGAAAAACTGTTTTTT. It yields the protein CASSLRGLWEKLFF.

The table lists this clone with a count of one. The chain couples TRBV27 to TRBJ2-7, with 7 positions matching TRBD2. The germline CDR1 and CDR2 sequences are MNHEY and SMNVEV (reference sequence). The CDR3 contains 15 residues. V shed 4 bases and J 0 bases; nucleotides not matched to a gene: 6. The CDR3 reads CASSSTSWYSYEQYF. The CDR3 DNA is TGTGCCAGCAGTTCGACTAGCTGGTACTCCTACGAGCAGTACTTC.

The CDR3 DNA sequence: TGTGCCAGCAGCCAAGGGACAGGGCGGTACGAGCAGTACTTC. Encoded protein: CASSQGTGRYEQYF. The chain combines TRBV14 with TRBJ2-7; 8 bases agree with TRBD1. The CDR3 is 14 residues long. The germline gives CDR1 SGHDN, CDR2 FVKESK. The J segment lost 4 bases and the V segment lost 1 base, leaving 3 bases of the junction unmatched.

The chain carries TRBV27 and TRBJ1-5; D might be TRBD1 (6 bases). V shed 5 bases and J shed 4 bases, with 12 bases lying between them. CDR1 is MNHEY and CDR2 is SMNVEV in the germline V gene (reference sequence). This CDR3 spans 14 amino acids. This CDR3 reads CASSLGGRNQPQHF. Written as DNA, the CDR3 is TGTGCCAGCAGTCTGGGGGGGCGGAATCAGCCCCAGCATTTT.

This chain connects TRBV7-2 to TRBJ2-4; no clear D gene. Trimming cost V 1 base and J 0 bases, with 13 bases left between them. Germline CDR1 SGHTA, CDR2 FQGNSA. The CDR3 is 17 residues long. The CDR3 sequence: CASSLDAGTLAKNIQYF. The CDR3 bases are TGTGCCAGCAGCTTAGACGCCGGAACACTAGCCAAAAACATTCAGTACTTC. Looking up the rest from reference TRBV7-2 and TRBJ2-4 gives the full variable domain: GAGVSQSPSNKVTEKGKDVELRCDPISGHTALYWYRQSLGQGLEFLIYFQGNSAPDKSGLPSDRFSAERTGGSVSTLTIQRTQQEDSAVYLCASSLDAGTLAKNIQYFGAGTRLSVL.

This chain uses TRBV28 with TRBJ2-7, with TRBD1 matching over 7 bases. The V and J ends lost 3 bases and 3 bases, in that order; junction bases with no gene match: 5. CDR3 size: 14 residues. CDR1 and CDR2 from the germline V gene are MDHEN and SYDVKM. The CDR3 loop reads CASSLVGQVYEQYF. For the CDR3, the DNA is TGTGCCAGCAGTTTGGTCGGACAGGTCTACGAGCAGTACTTC.

The rearrangement uses TRBV5-8 and TRBJ2-5, with no clear D. The CDR3 sequence is 13 residues long. Germline loops: CDR1 SGHTS, CDR2 YDEGEE. Trimming left V 1 base short and J 4 bases short, with 8 bases between. The CDR3 bases are TGTGCCAGCAGCTTGCCGGCAGCAGAGACCCAGTACTTC. This gives the protein CASSLPAAETQYF. Full variable domain (remainder filled in from reference TRBV5-8 and TRBJ2-5): EAGVTQSPTHLIKTRGQQATLRCSPISGHTSVYWYQQALGLGLQFLLWYDEGEERNRGNFPPRFSGRQFPNYSSELNVNALELEDSALYLCASSLPAAETQYFGPGTRLLVL.

The chain couples TRBV9 to TRBJ2-2, with D perhaps TRBD1 (5 bases). This CDR3 contains 15 residues. V was cut by 0 bases and J by 4 bases, with 10 bases left in between. Germline loops: CDR1 SGDLS, CDR2 YYNGEE. This CDR3 reads CASSVASRATGELFF. The CDR3 bases are TGTGCCAGCAGCGTAGCGAGCAGGGCCACCGGGGAGCTGTTTTTT.

J is TRBJ1-1 and V is TRBV5-1, with D maybe TRBD1 (6 bases). Per the germline V gene, CDR1 is SGHRS and CDR2 is YFSETQ. Trimming stripped 4 bases from V and 2 bases from J, with 18 bases between. The CDR3 has 16 amino acids. For the CDR3, the DNA is TGCGCCAGCAGCCACGGGACAAGCCCCTTCAACACTGAAGCTTTCTTT. Residues: CASSHGTSPFNTEAFF. Using reference TRBV5-1 and TRBJ1-1 for the parts outside the CDR3, the full variable domain is KAGVTQTPRYLIKTRGQQVTLSCSPISGHRSVSWYQQTPGQGLQFLFEYFSETQRNKGNFPGRFSGRQFSNSRSEMNVSTLELGDSALYLCASSHGTSPFNTEAFFGQGTRLTVV.

This chain links TRBV5-6 with TRBJ1-3; no reliable D call. V gave up 7 bases and J gave up 6 bases, with 20 bases separating them. The germline CDR1 and CDR2 sequences are SGHDT and YYEEEE. The length of the CDR3 is 15 residues. This chain's CDR3 is CASGHIDTSANTIYF. The CDR3 DNA follows: TGTGCCAGCGGTCACATTGACACGAGCGCAAACACCATATATTTT.

This clone was counted a single time. V gene TRBV5-8 combines with J gene TRBJ1-1; the D gene is possibly TRBD1 (5 bases). The V and J ends lost 7 bases and 0 bases respectively, with 16 bases between them. The CDR3 covers 15 residues. Germline V gene lookup returns CDR1 SGHTS and CDR2 YDEGEE. The CDR3 spells CASRSPRQMNTEAFF. CDR3 DNA: TGTGCCAGCCGCTCGCCTAGACAGATGAACACTGAAGCTTTCTTT.

This clone has a single count. The chain uses TRBV28 and TRBJ1-1; 7 bases agree with TRBD1. This CDR3 spans 16 amino acids. V lost 8 bases and J lost 1; bases outside the gene matches: 13. Germline V gives CDR1 MDHEN, CDR2 SYDVKM. This chain's CDR3 is CASRAPSTGTNTEAFF. The CDR3 coding sequence is TGTGCCAGCCGCGCCCCATCGACAGGGACGAACACTGAAGCTTTCTTT.

The V call is TRBV7-3, the J call TRBJ2-1; 7 bases are shared with TRBD1. Germline V lookup: CDR1 SGHTA, CDR2 FQGTGA. The CDR3 length is 16 residues. V dropped 4 bases and J dropped 0; count of bases not matched to a gene: 6. In nucleotides, the CDR3 is TGTGCCAGCAGCTCGTTGACAGGGAGCTCCTACAATGAGCAGTTCTTC. This translates into CASSSLTGSSYNEQFF.